This TCR beta chain was obtained from a study of blood T cell repertoires in COVID-19. The CDR3 has 13 amino acids. Germline V lookup: CDR1 MNHEY, CDR2 SVGAGI. V lost 2 bases and J lost 7, with 11 bases in between. Clones were sequenced by immunoSEQ multiplex PCR, and TCRdb holds only the in-frame ones, with some missing. Of about 190,000 clones detected, about 81% appear once; the ten largest clones hold approximately 14%. The receptor comes from a man aged 30 to 45 with active or convalescent COVID-19. V and J are TRBV6-5 and TRBJ1-2; maybe TRBD1 (6 bases). Material for sequencing was peripheral blood. CDR3 sequence (DNA): TGTGCCAGCAGTTACGAACAGGGCTTTGGCTACACCTTC. Amino acid sequence: CASSYEQGFGYTF.